This is a list of T cell receptor beta chains from one sample in a study of cytomegalovirus exposure and HLA in healthy donors. The repertoire was sequenced with immunoSEQ multiplex PCR; TCRdb's copy has only in-frame clones and lacks some. The data show roughly 180,000 clones, approximately 88% seen once. The source material was PBMCs. These TCRs come from a boy younger than 10 in good health and CMV-seronegative. Both conserved end residues are trimmed from each CDR3.

>TRBV4-3|TRBJ2-1
ASSQEWTHNEQF
>TRBV2|TRBJ2-3
ASSWTSGDPDTQY
>TRBV5-8|TRBJ2-5
ASSHWVLAGFQGQETQY
>TRBV30|TRBJ1-5
AWRTERLAGGRQPQH
>TRBV5-4|TRBJ2-1
ASSLELAGGRDEQF
>TRBV7-6|TRBJ2-3
ARSHRSTDTQY
>TRBV6-5|TRBJ2-1
ASSYEWREGNEQF
>TRBV27|TRBJ1-2
ASSLSGQPSYGYT
>TRBV5-1|TRBJ2-7
ASSLEPGGFYEQY
>TRBV2|TRBJ1-5
ASSDLENQPQH
>TRBV6-5|TRBJ2-3
ASSSIAGGSDTQY
>TRBV29-1|TRBJ1-1
SVEGRARAF
>TRBV5-1|TRBJ2-7
ASSLGVGFAGGDTYEQY
>TRBV5-1|TRBJ2-1
ASSLQMGQGASGKF
>TRBV7-8|TRBJ2-3
ASSPTGSTDTQY
>TRBV6-1|TRBJ2-3
ASSETLFSGSADTQY
>TRBV30|TRBJ1-1
AWRETENTEAF
>TRBV18|TRBJ1-2
ASSPGAGSGYT